Reported below is one TCR beta chain. This entry belongs to a study of blood T cell repertoires in COVID-19. Study at large: The samples span acute and convalescent COVID-19 from the United States, Italy and Spain.

V was cut by 2 bases and J by 6 bases, with 17 bases left in between. The CDR3 is 16 residues long. CDR1 is MNHNS, CDR2 SASEGT, per germline. Original data processing: Amplified reference gene primers provided the basis for estimating nucleated cell counts. Repertoires were generated with immunoSEQ multiplex PCR, while TCRdb's copy carries only in-frame clones and drops some. V and J calls and clone size are those listed in that table; D and trimming were worked out from the DNA. The table lists fewer than 85,000 clones, 88% of them singletons. The chain recombines TRBV6-1 with TRBJ2-1; possible D gene TRBD1, 6 bases. The sequenced sample consisted of peripheral blood. The sequence came from a human donor in a cohort sampled during active COVID-19. CDR3 sequence: CASSEYRQGTGNEQFF. CDR3 nucleotides: TGTGCCAGCAGTGAATATCGGCAGGGGACCGGCAATGAGCAGTTCTTC.